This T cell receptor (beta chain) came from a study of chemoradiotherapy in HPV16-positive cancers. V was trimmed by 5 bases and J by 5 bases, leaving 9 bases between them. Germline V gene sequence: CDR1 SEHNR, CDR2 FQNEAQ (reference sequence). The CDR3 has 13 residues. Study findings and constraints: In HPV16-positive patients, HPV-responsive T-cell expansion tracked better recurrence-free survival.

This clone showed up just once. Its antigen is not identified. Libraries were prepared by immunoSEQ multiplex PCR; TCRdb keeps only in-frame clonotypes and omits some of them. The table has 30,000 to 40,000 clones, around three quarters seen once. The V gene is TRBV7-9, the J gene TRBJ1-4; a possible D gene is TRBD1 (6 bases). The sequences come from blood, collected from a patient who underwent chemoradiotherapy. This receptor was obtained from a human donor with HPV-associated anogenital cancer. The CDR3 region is CASSLQGNEKLFF. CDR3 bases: TGTGCCAGCAGCCTACAGGGAAATGAAAAACTGTTTTTT. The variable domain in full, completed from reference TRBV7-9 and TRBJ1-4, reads DTGVSQNPRHKITKRGQNVTFRCDPISEHNRLYWYRQTLGQGPEFLTYFQNEAQLEKSRLLSDRFSAERPKGSFSTLEIQRTEQGDSAMYLCASSLQGNEKLFFGSGTQLSVL.